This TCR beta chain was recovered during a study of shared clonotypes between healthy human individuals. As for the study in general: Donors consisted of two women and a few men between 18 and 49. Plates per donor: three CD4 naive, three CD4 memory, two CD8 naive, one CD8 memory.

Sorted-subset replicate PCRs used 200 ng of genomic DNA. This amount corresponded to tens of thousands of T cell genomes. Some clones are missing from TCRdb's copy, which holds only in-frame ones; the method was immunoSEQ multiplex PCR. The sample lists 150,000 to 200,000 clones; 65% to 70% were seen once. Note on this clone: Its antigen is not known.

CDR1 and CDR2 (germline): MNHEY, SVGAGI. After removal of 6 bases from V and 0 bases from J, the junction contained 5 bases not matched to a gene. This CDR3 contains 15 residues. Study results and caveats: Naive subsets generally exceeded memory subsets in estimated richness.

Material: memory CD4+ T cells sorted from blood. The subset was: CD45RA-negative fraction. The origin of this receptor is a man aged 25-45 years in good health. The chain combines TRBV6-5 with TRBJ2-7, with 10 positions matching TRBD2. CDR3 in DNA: TGTGCCAGCAGCGGATTAGCGGGAGGCTCCTACGAGCAGTACTTC. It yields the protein CASSGLAGGSYEQYF.